These 21 T cell receptor beta chains were all obtained from the same sample, sequenced in a study of T-cell memory formation after mild COVID-19. TCRdb processed the 5' RACE reads anew with MiXCR; each CDR3 protein has one entry. The sample includes roughly 410,000 distinct CDR3 sequences, 20% to 25% of them seen just once. The sequenced sample was PBMCs or a T cell subset sorted from them (not recorded which). These receptors came from an adult woman who had mild COVID-19 (a few samples of this study predate the infection). Cell type and time point are not known.

This clonotype was seen only a few times. The V gene is TRBV5-1, the J gene TRBJ2-5; 10 bases match TRBD1. There are 17 residues in the CDR3. Per germline, CDR1 SGHRS and CDR2 YFSETQ. V dropped 3 bases and J dropped 3; count of bases not matched to a gene: 11. The CDR3, as DNA: TGCGCCAGCAGCTCTCAAGACAGGGGGCGCCTAAAAGAGACCCAGTACTTC. This gives the protein CASSSQDRGRLKETQYF.

The CDR3 DNA is TGTGCCAGCAGCACCGGACTAGCGAGTGCAGATACGCAGTATTTT. Translated, it gives CASSTGLASADTQYF. The chain links TRBV7-3 to TRBJ2-3, with TRBD2 identical over 9 bases. The CDR3 extends over 15 amino acids. Germline V gene data show CDR1 as SGHTA and CDR2 as FQGTGA. V shed 5 bases and J 4 bases; nucleotides not matched to a gene: 7.

This clonotype was detected only a few times. The chain has TRBV6-6 and TRBJ1-4, with a tentative D call TRBD1 (5 bases). Germline values: CDR1 MNHNY, CDR2 SVGAGI (reference sequence). Trimming cost V 3 bases and J 2 bases, with 10 bases left between them. The CDR3 is 15 amino acids. For the CDR3, the DNA is TGTGCCAGCAGTTATGGGGACGGGACTAATGAAAAACTGTTTTTT. Amino acids: CASSYGDGTNEKLFF.

J is TRBJ2-6 and V is TRBV16; D gene uncertain. CDR1 is KGHSY and CDR2 is FQNENV in the germline V gene. The V gene lost 5 bases and the J gene lost 0 bases, with 11 bases spanning the gap. The length of the CDR3 is 16 residues. The CDR3 protein is CASSSRLSSGANVLTF. DNA for the CDR3: TGTGCCAGCAGCAGCCGCCTTAGCTCTGGGGCCAACGTCCTGACTTTC. Based on the CDR3 plus reference TRBV16 and TRBJ2-6, the full variable domain is GEEVAQTPKHLVRGEGQKAKLYCAPIKGHSYVFWYQQVLKNEFKFLISFQNENVFDETGMPKERFSAKCLPNSPCSLEIQATKLEDSAVYFCASSSRLSSGANVLTFGAGSRLTVL.

This clonotype has a handful of counts. The chain recombines TRBV5-1 with TRBJ1-5; D call uncertain. The CDR3 runs 15 residues. The V end lost 0 bases, the J end lost 7 bases, and 14 bases lay between the germline ends. The V gene's germline CDR1 is SGHRS and CDR2 YFSETQ. CDR3 amino acids: CASSLDSWGGQPQHF. The CDR3 nucleotides are TGCGCCAGCAGCTTGGATAGTTGGGGTGGCCAGCCCCAGCATTTT.

In its sample, this clonotype was seen a few times. The rearrangement joins TRBV25-1 to TRBJ2-2; D gene uncertain. The V gene's germline CDR1 is MGHDK and CDR2 SYGVNS. The CDR3 runs 16 residues. V gave up 2 bases and J gave up 0 bases, with 10 bases separating them. CDR3 DNA sequence: TGTGCCAGCAGTGAAAGAAGAGGCACGAACACCGGGGAGCTGTTTTTT. Translation gives CASSERRGTNTGELFF.

This clonotype was seen only a few times. The V and J genes are TRBV11-2 and TRBJ2-2; possible D gene TRBD1, 5 bases. V was trimmed by 6 bases and J by 0 bases, leaving 14 bases between them. The CDR3 sequence is 16 residues long. Germline-derived CDR1 and CDR2 are SGHAT and FQNNGV. The CDR3 loop is CASRFQGNANTGELFF. The CDR3 DNA is TGTGCCAGCAGGTTTCAGGGCAATGCGAACACCGGGGAGCTGTTTTTT.

The chain is built from TRBV7-9 and TRBJ2-1; 8 positions agree with TRBD2. V shed 0 bases and J 8 bases; nucleotides not matched to a gene: 0. Per the germline V gene, CDR1 is SEHNR and CDR2 is FQNEAQ (reference sequence). There are 13 residues in the CDR3. CDR3 nucleotides: TGTGCCAGCAGCTTAGCAGCGGGAGATGAGCAGTTCTTC. Residues: CASSLAAGDEQFF.

This clonotype was detected a few times. The V and J genes are TRBV20-1 and TRBJ1-1, with D perhaps TRBD1 (6 bases). This CDR3 comprises 13 residues. The V gene's germline CDR1 is DFQATT and CDR2 SNEGSKA (reference sequence). V dropped 0 bases and J dropped 8 bases, with 13 bases sitting between them. CDR3 in amino acids: CSARDARGAEAFF. The CDR3 DNA sequence: TGCAGTGCTAGAGATGCTCGGGGGGCGGAAGCTTTCTTT.

The rearrangement joins TRBV14 to TRBJ2-1; D ambiguous. The CDR3 is made up of 14 amino acids. Trimming stripped 1 base from V and 4 bases from J, with 8 bases between. Germline values: CDR1 SGHDN, CDR2 FVKESK. In nucleotides, the CDR3 is TGTGCCAGCAGCCAAGGGGCGCCGTACAATGAGCAGTTCTTC. Amino acids: CASSQGAPYNEQFF.

This clonotype was counted a few times. The rearrangement uses TRBV3-1 and TRBJ1-1; unclear D gene. The germline V gene has CDR1 LGHDT and CDR2 YNNKEL (reference sequence). V was trimmed by 1 base and J by 3 bases, leaving 12 bases between them. The CDR3 covers 15 residues. CDR3 DNA: TGTGCCAGCAGCCAAGGACCTCCCCGAGACACTGAAGCTTTCTTT. Protein: CASSQGPPRDTEAFF.

This clonotype was detected only a few times. The chain links TRBV12-3 or TRBV12-4 to TRBJ1-5; D perhaps matches TRBD1 (6 bases). The CDR3 length is 13 residues. V was clipped by 6 bases and J by 7 bases, with 13 bases between them. The CDR3 sequence: CASSQQGWQPQHF. Written as DNA, the CDR3 is TGTGCCAGCAGCCAACAGGGCTGGCAGCCCCAGCATTTT.

This sequence joins TRBV10-3 and TRBJ2-3, with unresolved D. V was pared by 0 bases and J by 2 bases, with 9 bases between. Germline V gene sequence: CDR1 ENHRY, CDR2 SYGVKD. The CDR3 is 15 residues long. CDR3: CAISESATFTDTQYF. CDR3 bases: TGTGCCATCAGTGAGTCTGCGACTTTCACAGATACGCAGTATTTT.

This clonotype has only a few counts. The chain carries TRBV12-3 or TRBV12-4 and TRBJ2-1, with D perhaps being TRBD1 or TRBD2 (5 bases each). Trimming took 6 bases from V and 0 from J, leaving 12 bases between them. There are 15 residues in the CDR3. The CDR3 DNA follows: TGTGCCAGCAGCCCGGGGACCATCTCCTACAATGAGCAGTTCTTC. This codes for CASSPGTISYNEQFF.

The table lists this clonotype with many counts. The chain uses TRBV7-9 and TRBJ2-3; TRBD2 agrees at 9 bases. The J segment lost 0 bases and the V segment lost 8 bases, leaving 6 bases of the junction unmatched. The CDR3 runs 15 residues. CDR1 and CDR2 (germline): SEHNR, FQNEAQ (reference sequence). CDR3 amino acids: CASGLAGPSTDTQYF. CDR3 nucleotides: TGTGCCAGCGGTCTAGCGGGGCCCAGCACAGATACGCAGTATTTT. The whole variable domain, remainder taken from reference TRBV7-9 and TRBJ2-3, is DTGVSQNPRHKITKRGQNVTFRCDPISEHNRLYWYRQTLGQGPEFLTYFQNEAQLEKSRLLSDRFSAERPKGSFSTLEIQRTEQGDSAMYLCASGLAGPSTDTQYFGPGTRLTVL.

The rearrangement links TRBV30 to TRBJ2-7; D not certain. The CDR3 contains 12 residues. The ends were cut back, 2 bases at V and 6 bases at J, with 11 bases in the middle. Germline V gene lookup returns CDR1 GTSNPN and CDR2 SVGIG (reference sequence). CDR3 protein: CAWSRRVGEQYF. As DNA, the CDR3 is TGTGCCTGGAGTAGAAGGGTAGGCGAGCAGTACTTC.

The chain couples TRBV27 to TRBJ2-7; D is unclear. This CDR3 region has 14 residues. V lost 4 bases and J lost 2, with 12 bases in between. Germline-derived CDR1 and CDR2 are MNHEY and SMNVEV (reference sequence). The CDR3 region is CASSSDVRPYEQYF. Written as DNA, the CDR3 is TGTGCCAGCAGTTCAGACGTGAGACCCTACGAGCAGTACTTC.

The gene calls are TRBV2 and TRBJ1-2; D not certain. Germline-derived CDR1 and CDR2 are SNHLY and FYNNEI. Trimming cost V 3 bases and J 4 bases, with 12 bases left between them. CDR3 size: 14 residues. The DNA of the CDR3 is TGTGCCAGCAGTGATCTGGACGGAATCTATGGCTACACCTTC. It codes for CASSDLDGIYGYTF.

This clonotype was seen only a few times. The chain uses TRBV10-3 and TRBJ2-1; 7 nucleotides agree with TRBD2. The CDR3 is made up of 17 amino acids. The ends lost 3 bases at V and 7 bases at J; junction bases unmatched: 15. The germline V gene encodes CDR1 ENHRY and CDR2 SYGVKD. The chain's CDR3 is CAISDPAFGRSGNEQFF. CDR3 bases: TGTGCCATCAGTGACCCGGCTTTCGGGAGGTCTGGGAATGAGCAGTTCTTC.

This clonotype turned up a few times. The V call is TRBV29-1, the J call TRBJ2-2; D is possibly TRBD1 or TRBD2 (5 bases each). This CDR3 is 11 amino acids long. The V end lost 5 bases, the J end lost 6 bases, and 7 bases lay between the germline ends. Germline lookup yields CDR1 SQVTM and CDR2 ANQGSEA. CDR3 in DNA: TGCAGCGTTAGGGGAGCCGGGGAGCTGTTTTTT. Translated: CSVRGAGELFF.

This clonotype was detected ten times or more. J is TRBJ2-3 and V is TRBV7-2; 7 bases line up with TRBD1. J lost 1 base, V lost 5 bases, and 6 bases had no gene match. The CDR3 covers 15 residues. Germline assignment: CDR1 SGHTA and CDR2 FQGNSA. The CDR3 DNA is TGTGCCAGCAGCACTCGACAGGGTGGCACAGATACGCAGTATTTT. It translates to CASSTRQGGTDTQYF.